The 15 T cell receptor beta chains below come from one sample, sequenced in a study of CD8 T cells in Susac syndrome. Reverse transcription of about 0.45 to 1 ug RNA was performed with random hexamers. TCRdb used MiXCR to reprocess the immunoSEQ multiplex PCR reads, holding one entry per CDR3 protein. There are about 400,000 distinct CDR3 sequences in the sample; around 85% occur only once, and about 0.12% lies in the top ten. The material sequenced was CD8+ T cells from PBMCs. The origin of the receptors is a human donor with multiple sclerosis.

In this sample, this clonotype turned up a few times. J is TRBJ1-5 and V is TRBV6-1; unclear D gene. The CDR3 length is 12 residues. CDR1 is MNHNS, CDR2 SASEGT, per germline. Trimming shortened V by 4 bases and J by 2 bases, and 3 bases separated the two germline ends. For the CDR3, the DNA is TGTGCCAGCAGTGCAGGCAATCAGCCCCAGCATTTT. Residues: CASSAGNQPQHF.

The V call is TRBV11-1, the J call TRBJ2-1; D may be TRBD2 (6 bases). Trimming pared 4 bases from V and 0 bases from J, leaving 13 bases between. Germline CDR1 SGHAT, CDR2 FQDESV (reference sequence). CDR3 length: 16 residues. CDR3 sequence (DNA): TGTGCCAGCAGCTCTCAAGCGGGTAGCTCCTACAATGAGCAGTTCTTC. It is translated as CASSSQAGSSYNEQFF.

The chain couples TRBV20-1 to TRBJ2-3, with 8 positions matching TRBD2. CDR1 and CDR2 from the germline V gene are DFQATT and SNEGSKA (reference sequence). There are 17 residues in the CDR3. V shed 3 bases, J shed 0 bases, and the junction held 11 bases outside the gene matches. The CDR3 protein is CSARPRLATTSTDTQYF. The CDR3 bases are TGCAGTGCTAGGCCTAGACTAGCGACTACTAGCACAGATACGCAGTATTTT.

This sequence joins TRBV6-1 and TRBJ1-5, with 12 nucleotides matching TRBD1. This CDR3 region has 16 residues. V lost 5 bases to trimming and J lost 6 bases; unmatched junction nucleotides: 8. CDR1 and CDR2 (germline): MNHNS, SASEGT. CDR3 sequence: CASSPQGQGASQPQHF. Here the CDR3 DNA reads TGTGCCAGCAGTCCGCAGGGACAGGGGGCTAGTCAGCCCCAGCATTTT.

This rearrangement joins TRBV28 to TRBJ1-1; no definite D call. The CDR3 loop spans 12 amino acids. Germline V CDR1 and CDR2: MDHEN, SYDVKM. Deletions cut 10 bases from V and 5 bases from J, with 14 bases between. CDR3 residues: CAILGMSTEAFF. The DNA of the CDR3 is TGTGCCATCTTGGGGATGAGTACTGAAGCTTTCTTT.

The chain couples TRBV30 to TRBJ2-3, with 7 nucleotides matching TRBD2. The germline CDR1 and CDR2 sequences are GTSNPN and SVGIG (reference sequence). The CDR3 loop spans 15 amino acids. The V and J ends lost 1 base and 6 bases, in that order; junction bases with no gene match: 10. The CDR3: CAWSAVGGPTDTQYF. Here the CDR3 DNA reads TGTGCCTGGAGTGCCGTGGGAGGGCCGACGGATACGCAGTATTTT.

The chain combines TRBV30 with TRBJ1-1; no clear D. Germline CDR1 GTSNPN, CDR2 SVGIG (reference sequence). The V gene lost 2 bases and the J gene lost 7 bases, with 8 bases spanning the gap. The CDR3 covers 11 residues. CDR3 loop: CAWSLGLEAFF. CDR3 coding DNA: TGTGCCTGGAGTCTAGGGCTTGAAGCTTTCTTT.

V and J are TRBV13 and TRBJ1-2; D is perhaps TRBD1 (5 bases). Trimming left V 6 bases short and J 7 bases short, with 12 bases between. CDR1 PRHDT and CDR2 FYEKMQ come from the germline V gene (reference sequence). CDR3 length equals 12 residues. This CDR3 is CASSAGFSGYTF. The CDR3 coding sequence is TGTGCCAGCAGTGCAGGGTTCTCTGGCTACACCTTC. Filled out from reference TRBV13 and TRBJ1-2, the complete variable domain reads AAGVIQSPRHLIKEKRETATLKCYPIPRHDTVYWYQQGPGQDPQFLISFYEKMQSDKGSIPDRFSAQQFSDYHSELNMSSLELGDSALYFCASSAGFSGYTFGSGTRLTVV.

This rearrangement joins TRBV29-1 to TRBJ1-1; 9 bases line up with TRBD1. With 6 bases clipped from V and 4 bases from J, the junction kept 6 bases outside the gene matches. The CDR3 is 13 residues long. CDR1 is SQVTM and CDR2 is ANQGSEA in the germline V gene. CDR3 nucleotides: TGCAGCGTACCCGGGACAGGGTTCACTGAAGCTTTCTTT. The encoded protein is CSVPGTGFTEAFF.

This clonotype was observed once. The gene calls are TRBV4-1 and TRBJ1-1; 10 positions match TRBD1. The CDR3 loop spans 14 amino acids. The germline gives CDR1 MGHRA, CDR2 YSYEKL. Unmatched junction bases numbered 3, after V lost 3 bases and J lost 5 bases. The CDR3: CASSHPGQGTEAFF. The CDR3 coding sequence is TGCGCCAGCAGCCACCCGGGACAGGGGACTGAAGCTTTCTTT.

This clonotype has just a few counts. The chain joins TRBV4-2 to TRBJ1-2; TRBD1 might be the D (6 bases). Germline assignment: CDR1 LGHNA and CDR2 YNFKEQ. This CDR3 region has 15 residues. V was trimmed by 4 bases and J by 4 bases, leaving 16 bases between them. CDR3 in DNA: TGTGCCAGCAGCCCCCGATGGGACACCGCCTATGGCTACACCTTC. Translated, it gives CASSPRWDTAYGYTF.

The V and J genes are TRBV2 and TRBJ2-1; TRBD1 is a possible D gene (7 bases). The CDR3 has 13 amino acids. Per germline, CDR1 SNHLY and CDR2 FYNNEI. Trimming left V 8 bases short and J 8 bases short, with 16 bases between. Here the CDR3 reads CASLEGARDEQFF. The CDR3 DNA reads as TGTGCCAGCTTGGAGGGGGCGCGGGATGAGCAGTTCTTC.

The chain recombines TRBV13 with TRBJ1-5; tentative D call: TRBD1 (6 bases). CDR3 length equals 13 residues. Per the germline V gene, CDR1 is PRHDT and CDR2 is FYEKMQ (reference sequence). V shed 4 bases and J shed 7 bases, with 11 bases lying between them. CDR3 protein: CASSSQGRQPQHF. The CDR3 DNA sequence: TGTGCCAGCAGCTCGCAGGGGAGACAGCCCCAGCATTTT.

CDR3 loop: CSVEGGGQGIGETQYF. The CDR3 nucleotides are TGCAGCGTTGAAGGAGGGGGACAGGGGATCGGGGAGACCCAGTACTTC. The chain uses TRBV29-1 and TRBJ2-5; 10 positions match TRBD1. V was pared by 1 base and J by 5 bases, with 10 bases of the junction left unmatched. Germline V lookup: CDR1 SQVTM, CDR2 ANQGSEA. CDR3 length equals 16 residues. Full variable domain (missing parts from reference TRBV29-1 and TRBJ2-5): SAVISQKPSRDICQRGTSLTIQCQVDSQVTMMFWYRQQPGQSLTLIATANQGSEATYESGFVIDKFPISRPNLTFSTLTVSNMSPEDSSIYLCSVEGGGQGIGETQYFGPGTRLLVL.

The genes are TRBV30 and TRBJ2-1; tentative D call: TRBD1 (5 bases). The CDR3 has 14 residues. Germline V gene sequence: CDR1 GTSNPN, CDR2 SVGIG (reference sequence). Trimming took off 3 bases at V and 4 bases at J, with 13 bases between the two ends. CDR3 loop: CAWSLSAGYNEQFF. CDR3 sequence (DNA): TGTGCCTGGAGCCTGTCGGCAGGGTACAATGAGCAGTTCTTC.